The 15 T cell receptor beta chains presented below share a single source sample, sequenced in a study of cytomegalovirus exposure and HLA in healthy donors. The assay was immunoSEQ multiplex PCR, and TCRdb's table has in-frame clones only and misses some. The sample yields 180,000 or so clones, around 87% seen once. Sequencing was done on a sample of PBMCs. All receptors come from a woman aged 25-40 years in good health and CMV-seronegative.

This clone was detected a few times. The chain employs TRBV2 and TRBJ1-5; TRBD1 is a possible D gene (6 bases). Deletions cut 8 bases from V and 6 bases from J, with 14 bases between. Germline assignment: CDR1 SNHLY and CDR2 FYNNEI. CDR3 length equals 13 residues. Here the CDR3 DNA reads TGTGCCAGCGCACAGGGAGAAGGTCAGCCCCAGCATTTT. Its translation is CASAQGEGQPQHF.

The chain employs TRBV18 and TRBJ2-1, with 8 bases lining up with TRBD2. With V trimmed by 2 bases and J by 7 bases, 4 bases remained unmatched. Germline assignment: CDR1 KGHSH and CDR2 LQKENI. The CDR3 is 14 amino acids. CDR3 DNA sequence: TGTGCCAGCTCACCATTTGCTAGCGGGAATGAGCAGTTCTTC. It translates to CASSPFASGNEQFF.

V is TRBV15 and J is TRBJ1-5, with 9 nucleotides matching TRBD1. V was pared by 1 base and J by 7 bases, with 8 bases of the junction left unmatched. Germline V gene data show CDR1 as LNHNV and CDR2 as YYDKDF (reference sequence). The CDR3 sequence is 16 residues long. In nucleotides, the CDR3 is TGTGCCACCAGCAGAGTCCGGGGACAGGGTCGACAGCCCCAGCATTTT. It translates to CATSRVRGQGRQPQHF.

This sequence joins TRBV18 and TRBJ1-1, with 7 nucleotides matching TRBD1. CDR1 KGHSH and CDR2 LQKENI come from the germline V gene. V gave up 0 bases and J gave up 3 bases; unmatched junction bases: 4. The CDR3 consists of 15 residues. CDR3 sequence (DNA): TGTGCCAGCTCACCACCACTGACAGGGTACACTGAAGCTTTCTTT. This gives the protein CASSPPLTGYTEAFF.

The chain employs TRBV18 and TRBJ1-1; D might be TRBD1 (6 bases). CDR3 length: 14 residues. Germline assignment: CDR1 KGHSH and CDR2 LQKENI. V shed 5 bases and J shed 1 base, with 11 bases lying between them. DNA of the CDR3: TGTGCCAGCTCAGAAAAACAGGGGAACACTGAAGCTTTCTTT. Protein product: CASSEKQGNTEAFF.

The genes are TRBV19 and TRBJ2-1; TRBD2 matches 9 bases. Germline CDR1 is LNHDA and CDR2 is SQIVND (reference sequence). CDR3 length: 15 amino acids. J was trimmed by 2 bases and V by 4 bases; bases with no gene match: 3. CDR3 region: CASSTPSGTYNEQFF. In nucleotides, the CDR3 is TGTGCCAGTAGTACTCCTAGCGGGACCTACAATGAGCAGTTCTTC.

V and J are TRBV7-2 and TRBJ2-7, with 8 bases identical to TRBD2. CDR3 length: 17 amino acids. Trimming cost V 2 bases and J 1 base; bases outside gene matches: 10. The germline CDR1 and CDR2 sequences are SGHTA and FQGNSA. CDR3 sequence reads: CASSLRTPGLGSYEQYF. The CDR3 DNA is TGTGCCAGCAGCTTAAGAACCCCGGGACTAGGGTCCTACGAGCAGTACTTC.

This chain joins TRBV6-5 and TRBJ1-3, with 7 bases that match TRBD1. The CDR3 has 13 amino acids. Germline trimming cut 6 bases from V and 4 bases from J; bases unmatched to any gene: 3. Germline assignment: CDR1 MNHEY and CDR2 SVGAGI. For the CDR3, the DNA is TGTGCCAGCAGCCTGGACAGGGGAAACACCATATATTTT. Translating it yields CASSLDRGNTIYF.

This clone was detected only a few times. The chain has TRBV7-9 and TRBJ2-7, with D uncertain. The CDR3 consists of 11 residues. Trimming stripped 3 bases from V and 3 bases from J, with 3 bases between. Germline lookup yields CDR1 SEHNR and CDR2 FQNEAQ (reference sequence). CDR3 loop: CASSFNYEQYF. The CDR3 nucleotides read TGTGCCAGCAGCTTTAACTACGAGCAGTACTTC.

The V call is TRBV29-1, the J call TRBJ1-2, with D tentatively TRBD1 (5 bases). The germline V gene has CDR1 SQVTM and CDR2 ANQGSEA. CDR3 length equals 14 residues. V lost 5 bases, J lost 7 bases, and 20 bases lay in between. CDR3 coding DNA: TGCAGCGTTCGGGGGGTTTCAACACCCGGTGGCTACACCTTC. Protein product: CSVRGVSTPGGYTF.

This clone appeared once. The chain joins TRBV2 to TRBJ2-7; possible D gene TRBD1, 6 bases. Per the germline V gene, CDR1 is SNHLY and CDR2 is FYNNEI. This CDR3 contains 13 residues. Trimming left V 8 bases short and J 2 bases short, with 13 bases between. CDR3 sequence: CASARTATYEQYF. The CDR3, as DNA: TGTGCCAGCGCTCGGACAGCTACCTACGAGCAGTACTTC.

The V call is TRBV2, the J call TRBJ2-1, with 10 bases identical to TRBD1. The CDR3 is made up of 11 amino acids. V was clipped by 6 bases and J by 15 bases; unmatched bases: 5. From germline, CDR1 is SNHLY and CDR2 FYNNEI. CDR3 in amino acids: CASRIRDRGFF. The CDR3 DNA reads TGTGCCAGCAGGATAAGGGACAGGGGGTTCTTC.

This clone was seen a few times. The chain links TRBV19 to TRBJ1-5, with 10 bases identical to TRBD1. Germline V lookup: CDR1 LNHDA, CDR2 SQIVND (reference sequence). The CDR3 totals 14 residues. The V segment lost 6 bases and the J segment 11 bases; nucleotides outside the gene matches: 10. CDR3 DNA sequence: TGTGCCAGTAGAAGACAGGGGGCGAAGAGAGCCCAGCATTTT. Encoded protein: CASRRQGAKRAQHF.

The V call is TRBV11-2, the J call TRBJ1-3; D perhaps matches TRBD1 (6 bases). The ends were cut back, 5 bases at V and 0 bases at J, with 14 bases in the middle. The CDR3 sequence is 16 residues long. Germline V gene data show CDR1 as SGHAT and CDR2 as FQNNGV. CDR3 nucleotide sequence: TGTGCCAGCAGCCCGAGACAGGCGAGCTCTGGAAACACCATATATTTT. Its translation: CASSPRQASSGNTIYF.

The chain has TRBV6-1 and TRBJ2-1; 11 bases agree with TRBD2. The junction had 7 bases not matched to a gene; V was cut back by 2 bases and J by 7 bases. The CDR3 runs 16 residues. Germline V gene sequence: CDR1 MNHNS, CDR2 SASEGT. The CDR3 bases are TGTGCCAGCAGTGAAATAGCGGGGGGGTTTGGTAATGAGCAGTTCTTC. It codes for CASSEIAGGFGNEQFF.